The 32 T cell receptor beta chains below come from one sample, sequenced in a study of blood T cells in healthy people across ages. The use of a sample-barcoded 5' primer and a J-beta primer mix characterized a second PCR of roughly 6 to 11 cycles. TCRdb itself ran the 5' RACE reads through MiXCR, one entry per CDR3 protein. The table shows 1.5 million to 2 million distinct CDR3 sequences, with roughly 50% occurring only once. Sequencing input: blood. The receptors come from a woman in her thirties or forties in good health.

The chain employs TRBV7-2 and TRBJ2-3, with 7 bases lining up with TRBD1. Germline CDR1 and CDR2: SGHTA and FQGNSA. Trimming cost V 0 bases and J 5 bases; bases outside gene matches: 8. The CDR3 loop spans 16 amino acids. CDR3 DNA sequence: TGTGCCAGCAGCTTAGCCCTCGTTGCAGGGGGAGATACGCAGTATTTT. Its protein product is CASSLALVAGGDTQYF.

This clonotype was counted between two and nine times. The chain uses TRBV11-2 and TRBJ2-5; D uncertain. CDR1 SGHAT and CDR2 FQNNGV come from the germline V gene. The V end lost 5 bases, the J end lost 1 base, and 20 bases lay between the germline ends. The CDR3 covers 17 residues. CDR3 sequence: CASSPLTILRSQETQYF. CDR3 in DNA: TGTGCCAGCAGCCCTCTCACGATCCTGAGGAGCCAAGAGACCCAGTACTTC.

The gene calls are TRBV28 and TRBJ2-5; TRBD2 matches at 7 bases. The J call is doubtful: the DNA matches TRBJ2-7 better. The CDR3 covers 16 residues. Germline lookup yields CDR1 MDHEN and CDR2 SYDVKM. The CDR3 spells CASSQDGEGGDYEQYF. DNA of the CDR3: TGTGCCAGCAGCCAAGACGGGGAGGGCGGAGACTACGAGCAGTACTTC.

This chain links TRBV7-9 with TRBJ1-4, with a tentative D call TRBD1 (6 bases). CDR3 length: 15 amino acids. V was pared by 1 base and J by 6 bases, with 12 bases between. Per germline, CDR1 SEHNR and CDR2 FQNEAQ (reference sequence). DNA of the CDR3: TGTGCCAGCAGCTTAGTTCAGGGGATGGATGAAAAACTGTTTTTT. Translation: CASSLVQGMDEKLFF.

The genes are TRBV6-2 or TRBV6-3 and TRBJ1-2; tentative D call: TRBD1 (6 bases). This CDR3 contains 14 residues. The ends were cut back, 6 bases at V and 7 bases at J, with 18 bases in the middle. Germline CDR1 is MNHEY and CDR2 is SVGEGT. In nucleotides, the CDR3 is TGTGCCAGCAGCCCCCTTCGGGGGGCGCTTGGCTACACCTTC. Translated, it gives CASSPLRGALGYTF.

A few counts support this clonotype. This chain connects TRBV29-1 to TRBJ1-2; TRBD1 is a possible D gene (6 bases). Germline lookup yields CDR1 SQVTM and CDR2 ANQGSEA. The CDR3 is 11 residues long. The germline V and J ends were trimmed by 8 bases and 8 bases, with 15 bases remaining between them. The CDR3 DNA follows: TGCAGCATGGGGGCAGGGAAGGGCTACACCTTC. It specifies CSMGAGKGYTF.

This clonotype has a handful of counts. This chain connects TRBV20-1 to TRBJ2-3, with D hard to call. From germline, CDR1 is DFQATT and CDR2 SNEGSKA (reference sequence). The CDR3 totals 11 residues. The CDR3 DNA reads as TGCAGGCATCCTAGCACAGATACGCAGTATTTT. This translates into CRHPSTDTQYF.

The chain has TRBV18 and TRBJ2-5; TRBD2 might be the D (6 bases). The CDR3 runs 16 residues. Germline V lookup: CDR1 KGHSH, CDR2 LQKENI. Between the trimmed V and J ends, which lost 4 bases and 0 bases, there was a span of 15 bases. The CDR3 DNA reads TGTGCCAGCTCACGGTTGATTAGCGGCTACCAAGAGACCCAGTACTTC. As protein: CASSRLISGYQETQYF.

This chain links TRBV7-6 with TRBJ2-5, with D uncertain. The CDR3 has 15 amino acids. Looked up from germline, CDR1 is SGHVS and CDR2 is FNYEAQ. The germline V and J ends were trimmed by 1 base and 1 base, with 10 bases remaining between them. The CDR3 is CASSLEVSLQETQYF. In DNA form, the CDR3 reads TGTGCCAGCAGCTTAGAGGTCAGCCTCCAAGAGACCCAGTACTTC.

The V gene is TRBV10-2, the J gene TRBJ2-1, with 14 bases identical to TRBD2. Per the germline V gene, CDR1 is WSHSY and CDR2 is SAAADI. The CDR3 spans 15 residues. The V and J ends lost 6 bases and 5 bases, in that order; junction bases with no gene match: 3. CDR3 sequence: CASREGLAGDNEQFF. The CDR3 region has the DNA TGCGCCAGCAGAGAGGGACTAGCGGGAGACAATGAGCAGTTCTTC.

This clonotype turned up a few times. V gene TRBV20-1 combines with J gene TRBJ2-5; 10 bases line up with TRBD1. The CDR3 covers 16 residues. J lost 5 bases, V lost 2 bases, and 11 bases had no gene match. The germline gives CDR1 DFQATT, CDR2 SNEGSKA (reference sequence). The CDR3 reads CSARHATGGYVETQYF. The CDR3 DNA reads TGCAGTGCTAGACACGCGACAGGGGGCTACGTCGAGACCCAGTACTTC.

This clonotype was observed a single time. The CDR3 sequence is CASSRAGQGMGGELFF. CDR3 nucleotide sequence: TGCGCCAGCAGCCGGGCCGGACAGGGAATGGGCGGGGAGCTGTTTTTT. The V and J genes are TRBV4-3 and TRBJ2-2; 8 bases fit TRBD1. CDR1 LGHNA and CDR2 YSLEER come from the germline V gene. V gave up 4 bases and J gave up 7 bases; unmatched junction bases: 11. The CDR3 extends over 16 amino acids.

This clonotype was counted only a few times. This rearrangement joins TRBV7-9 to TRBJ1-1; the match to TRBD1 covers 7 bases. Germline CDR1 reads SEHNR; CDR2 reads FQNEAQ (reference sequence). Germline trimming cut 5 bases from V and 5 bases from J; bases unmatched to any gene: 8. This CDR3 is built from 14 residues. The CDR3 region is CASSPAGGVTEAFF. The DNA of the CDR3 is TGTGCCAGCAGCCCCGCAGGGGGAGTTACTGAAGCTTTCTTT.

A few counts support this clonotype. The J gene is TRBJ2-1, the V gene TRBV13, with D tentatively TRBD2 (6 bases). V was clipped by 4 bases and J by 5 bases, with 15 bases between them. The CDR3 covers 15 residues. Germline V gene sequence: CDR1 PRHDT, CDR2 FYEKMQ (reference sequence). Written as DNA, the CDR3 is TGTGCCAGCAGCTCCGAGACTAGTTCTAACAATGAGCAGTTCTTC. As protein: CASSSETSSNNEQFF.

The chain carries TRBV6-5 and TRBJ2-1, with a possible D match to TRBD2 (5 bases). Between the trimmed V and J ends, which lost 6 bases and 10 bases, there was a span of 13 bases. CDR3 length equals 12 residues. Per germline, CDR1 MNHEY and CDR2 SVGAGI. CDR3 loop: CASRGSSTEQFF. The CDR3 DNA is TGTGCCAGCAGAGGGAGCAGCACGGAGCAGTTCTTC.

This clonotype came up a few times. This CDR3 reads CASSRGQGIYEQYF. CDR3 in DNA: TGTGCCAGCAGCCGGGGACAGGGTATCTACGAGCAGTACTTC. V and J are TRBV12-3 or TRBV12-4 and TRBJ2-7, with 9 bases lining up with TRBD1. The CDR3 is 14 amino acids. V shed 6 bases, J shed 3 bases, and the junction held 6 bases outside the gene matches.

This clonotype was observed a handful of times. V gene TRBV12-3 or TRBV12-4 combines with J gene TRBJ2-5; TRBD1 agrees at 7 bases. The CDR3 length is 14 residues. With 6 bases clipped from V and 2 bases from J, the junction kept 6 bases outside the gene matches. The DNA of the CDR3 is TGTGCCAGCAGGACAGGGACCCTACAAGAGACCCAGTACTTC. Translating it yields CASRTGTLQETQYF.

This clonotype was seen a few times. The chain carries TRBV12-3 or TRBV12-4 and TRBJ2-5; possibly TRBD2 for D (7 bases). The CDR3 consists of 15 residues. Trimming removed 2 bases from V and 4 bases from J, with 14 bases in between. CDR3 DNA sequence: TGTGCCAGCAGTTTACGTGGGGGGGCCCGAGAGACCCAGTACTTC. It translates to CASSLRGGARETQYF.

The J gene is TRBJ2-6, the V gene TRBV6-6; D remains unclear. The CDR3 extends over 14 amino acids. Trimming took 10 bases from V and 0 from J, leaving 10 bases between them. CDR1 is MNHNY, CDR2 SVGAGI, per germline (reference sequence). The CDR3 coding sequence is TGTGCCACACTTAGAATCTCTGGGGCCAACGTCCTGACTTTC. This translates into CATLRISGANVLTF.

The chain is built from TRBV12-3 or TRBV12-4 and TRBJ1-2; D is perhaps TRBD1 (6 bases). V was pared by 3 bases and J by 8 bases, with 19 bases between. The CDR3 covers 15 residues. CDR3 residues: CASSFYVGAGEGYTF. DNA for the CDR3: TGTGCCAGCAGTTTTTACGTTGGGGCAGGGGAAGGCTACACCTTC.

The genes are TRBV4-2 and TRBJ2-1, with 7 bases identical to TRBD1. The germline V gene has CDR1 LGHNA and CDR2 YNFKEQ. With V trimmed by 0 bases and J by 3 bases, 8 bases remained unmatched. This CDR3 comprises 17 residues. CDR3: CASSQDSGQRFYNEQFF. CDR3 bases: TGTGCCAGCAGCCAAGACTCGGGACAGCGATTCTACAATGAGCAGTTCTTC.

Only one count was recorded for this clonotype. This rearrangement joins TRBV6-5 to TRBJ2-7; a possible D gene is TRBD1 (6 bases). V lost 6 bases to trimming and J lost 2 bases, with 11 bases between them. The CDR3 has 13 residues. Germline loops: CDR1 MNHEY, CDR2 SVGAGI. CDR3 sequence (DNA): TGTGCCAGCAGAAGCGGACAGACCTACGAGCAGTACTTC. Residues: CASRSGQTYEQYF.

This chain joins TRBV7-9 and TRBJ2-1; maybe TRBD1 (7 bases). Trimming removed 3 bases from V and 4 bases from J, with 13 bases in between. The germline V gene has CDR1 SEHNR and CDR2 FQNEAQ (reference sequence). The CDR3 spans 15 residues. The CDR3 DNA reads TGTGCCAGCAGCTTCGCGGGACAGTCTTACAATGAGCAGTTCTTC. This sequence encodes CASSFAGQSYNEQFF.

Remarks on this clonotype: A read error may produce the germline difference seen at one junction end. The chain uses TRBV15 and TRBJ2-4; D gene unclear. The closer fit of TRBJ2-7 to the DNA end suggests the J call may be wrong. Germline V gene data show CDR1 as LNHNV and CDR2 as YYDKDF (reference sequence). This CDR3 is 14 amino acids long. The CDR3 DNA sequence: TGTGCCACCAGGAGAGTCCATTCCAGAGACGAGCAGTACTTC. This gives the protein CATRRVHSRDEQYF.

The genes are TRBV4-3 and TRBJ2-4; D might be TRBD1 or TRBD2, each matching 5 bases. With the DNA end fitting TRBJ2-7 better, the J assignment may be wrong. Germline V CDR1 and CDR2: LGHNA, YSLEER. This CDR3 has 16 residues. The CDR3 loop reads CASSQAGTTQSYEQYF. CDR3 bases: TGCGCCAGCAGCCAAGCAGGGACCACGCAATCTTACGAGCAGTACTTC.

Of note for this clonotype: One end of the junction is discordant with germline, which a read error may explain. The chain links TRBV5-1 to TRBJ1-2; a weak D match, TRBD1 (5 bases). The germline CDR1 and CDR2 sequences are SGHRS and YFSETQ. The CDR3 contains 12 residues. CDR3 sequence: CASSWDGYGHTF. In nucleotides, the CDR3 is TGCGCCAGCAGCTGGGACGGTTATGGCCACACCTTC.

V usage is TRBV29-1 and J usage is TRBJ2-4; TRBD2 matches 12 bases. Unmatched junction bases numbered 5, after V lost 0 bases and J lost 11 bases. Germline CDR1 is SQVTM and CDR2 is ANQGSEA. This CDR3 is 14 amino acids long. DNA for the CDR3: TGCAGCGTTGAAGACGGGACTAGCGGGCCCCTTCAGTACTTC. Its protein product is CSVEDGTSGPLQYF.

This clonotype was detected ten times or more. The V and J genes are TRBV7-2 and TRBJ2-7, with 8 positions matching TRBD2. Germline lookup yields CDR1 SGHTA and CDR2 FQGNSA. V dropped 2 bases and J dropped 4; count of bases not matched to a gene: 1. The CDR3 contains 13 residues. CDR3 region: CASSLTSGYEQYF. CDR3 DNA sequence: TGTGCCAGCAGCTTAACTAGCGGATACGAGCAGTACTTC.

The chain is built from TRBV19 and TRBJ1-1; possibly TRBD1 for D (5 bases). The germline CDR1 and CDR2 sequences are LNHDA and SQIVND (reference sequence). V shed 4 bases and J shed 1 base, with 13 bases lying between them. This CDR3 has 15 residues. CDR3 amino acids: CASSTERGPNTEAFF. The CDR3 coding sequence is TGTGCCAGTAGTACCGAGAGGGGTCCGAACACTGAAGCTTTCTTT.

This clonotype appeared once. The rearrangement joins TRBV25-1 to TRBJ2-3; the D is unclear. The ends were cut back, 1 base at V and 0 bases at J, with 11 bases in the middle. Germline CDR1 MGHDK, CDR2 SYGVNS. The CDR3 extends over 16 amino acids. The CDR3 reads CASSEWSQSSTDTQYF. CDR3 bases: TGTGCCAGCAGTGAATGGTCGCAGAGTAGCACAGATACGCAGTATTTT. The full variable domain, in which reference TRBV25-1 and TRBJ2-3 provide the parts outside the CDR3, is EADIYQTPRYLVIGTGKKITLECSQTMGHDKMYWYQQDPGMELHLIHYSYGVNSTEKGDLSSESTVSRIRTEHFPLTLESARPSHTSQYLCASSEWSQSSTDTQYFGPGTRLTVL.

Only a few counts were recorded for this clonotype. The chain is built from TRBV12-3 or TRBV12-4 and TRBJ1-2; D unclear. The CDR3 extends over 13 amino acids. V gave up 3 bases and J gave up 5 bases, with 10 bases separating them. CDR3 residues: CASSFNRGYGYTF. CDR3 nucleotide sequence: TGTGCCAGCAGTTTTAACAGAGGATATGGCTACACCTTC.

This clonotype was recorded a few times. The rearrangement joins TRBV11-1 to TRBJ2-5; D might be TRBD2 (6 bases). Deletions cut 2 bases from V and 2 bases from J, with 15 bases between. The CDR3 is 16 amino acids. CDR1 and CDR2 (germline): SGHAT, FQDESV (reference sequence). The CDR3 sequence is CASSLRAWGTQETQYF. The CDR3 bases are TGTGCCAGCAGCTTAAGGGCTTGGGGGACTCAAGAGACCCAGTACTTC.